Reported below is one T cell receptor (beta chain). Its target is unknown. An end of the junction differs from the germline gene, which may be a read error. This sample is part of a study of post-analysis software for immune sequencing data. Study-level information: Secondary progressive, relapsing-remitting and progressive-relapsing multiple sclerosis were among the included disease courses.

Researchers reported that TCR beta cDNA libraries carried unique molecular identifiers. It was from about 0.94 to 9.7 million T cells that 500,000 to 600,000 cDNA molecules came. TCRdb analysed the PCR reads with MiXCR anew, one entry per CDR3 protein. The data contain more than 500,000 distinct CDR3 sequences, 30% to 40% of them singletons. Germline-derived CDR1 and CDR2 are SNHLY and FYNNEI. CDR3 length: 12 amino acids. The study's findings and limits: Higher frequency in patients than in controls was seen for about five TRBV segments, with TRBV5-6, TRBV5-1 and TRBV20-1 among them. Batch-mates among the samples co-clustered strongly by F measure. Patients with multiple sclerosis recorded significantly lower normalized Chao1 diversity than controls, the study found.

The material sequenced was blood. The sequence was obtained from a girl aged 2-17 years with multiple sclerosis. V is TRBV2 and J is TRBJ2-5; D ambiguous. CDR3 sequence reads: CASSSLQEAQYF. The CDR3 nucleotides read TGTGCCAGCAGTTCTCTTCAAGAGGCCCAGTACTTC. Using reference TRBV2 and TRBJ2-5 for the parts outside the CDR3, the full variable domain is EPEVTQTPSHQVTQMGQEVILRCVPISNHLYFYWYRQILGQKVEFLVSFYNNEISEKSEIFDDQFSVERPDGSNFTLKIRSTKLEDSAMYFCASSSLQEAQYFGPGTRLLVL.